This T cell receptor beta chain was recovered during a study of T cells in Graves' hyperthyroidism and ophthalmopathy. Study-level points and caveats: For ophthalmopathy, model prediction preceded onset by a median approximately 6 months. The authors' 13 V-J model separated ophthalmopathy from stable hyperthyroidism.

Fresh peripheral blood, 10 ml, was the source of the PBMCs. The CDR3 runs 14 residues. The germline V and J ends were trimmed by 5 bases and 1 base, with 11 bases remaining between them. Germline V lookup: CDR1 SGHTA, CDR2 FQGNSA. Amplification targeted TCR beta CDR3 regions from RNA transcripts. Using the HTBI primer set, a first-round RT-PCR was run on the TCR CDR3. TCRdb independently ran MiXCR on the multiplex PCR reads; one entry per CDR3 protein. The sample yields some 300,000 distinct CDR3 sequences, around a sixth seen once. This clonotype appeared a few times. Its cognate antigen is unknown. Sequenced sample: blood. The chain couples TRBV7-2 to TRBJ2-5; no definite D call. The receptor's source is a man younger than 45 with Graves' hyperthyroidism. The CDR3 coding sequence is TGTGCCAGCAGCCCAAACCCGCGCCAAGAGACCCAGTACTTC. It specifies CASSPNPRQETQYF. Looking up the rest from reference TRBV7-2 and TRBJ2-5 gives the full variable domain: GAGVSQSPSNKVTEKGKDVELRCDPISGHTALYWYRQSLGQGLEFLIYFQGNSAPDKSGLPSDRFSAERTGGSVSTLTIQRTQQEDSAVYLCASSPNPRQETQYFGPGTRLLVL.